This TCR beta chain is from a study of beta chain features in type 1 diabetes. Study-wide context: Patient and healthy donor groups were alike in age, gender and cell yields.

The whole isolated RNA underwent reverse transcription, so sequencing captured expressed TCRB transcripts. Naive, central memory and regulatory T cell samples produced a mean of approximately 3.5 million reads. Profiled with immunoSEQ multiplex PCR; TCRdb holds only in-frame clones, not every one. Among under 800,000 clones listed, roughly 16% were seen once. This clone was observed a handful of times. Its antigen is unknown. The CDR3 totals 14 residues. Germline V gives CDR1 SGDLS, CDR2 YYNGEE. V gave up 0 bases and J gave up 5 bases, with 11 bases separating them. Notes on the study in general: When VDJ junctions were examined, type 1 diabetes patients showed fewer insertions and more deletions. Although PCR might favor shorter templates, it would do so equally in patients and controls.

Sequencing was performed on naive CD4+ T cells from blood. The origin of this receptor is a man between 18 and 35 years old in good health. The V and J genes are TRBV9 and TRBJ2-5; unclear D gene. CDR3 in DNA: TGTGCCAGCAGCGTAGGAAGAATCGGGGAGACCCAGTACTTC. Translation gives CASSVGRIGETQYF.